The present entry profiles one TCR beta chain with its context. The antigen is not known. The data are from a study of cytomegalovirus exposure and HLA in healthy donors. Notes on the study in general: Cytomegalovirus-associated TCR beta chains were listed, numbering some 180. The classifier reportedly diagnosed cytomegalovirus status with high sensitivity and specificity. When a later analysis was performed, an Asian-associated ancestry cluster reportedly had fewer N-insertions than the approximately 690-donor mean.

V was pared by 9 bases and J by 14 bases, with 24 bases of the junction left unmatched. The germline CDR1 and CDR2 sequences are MNHEY and SMNVEV (reference sequence). The CDR3 contains 17 residues. The PCR made use of 60 Vbeta and 13 Jbeta primers. The assay was immunoSEQ multiplex PCR, and TCRdb's table has in-frame clones only and misses some. The data show some 140,000 clones, 65% to 80% seen once. The gene calls are TRBV27 and TRBJ1-6; the match to TRBD1 covers 8 bases. This TCR derives from a woman in her late teens or twenties in good health and CMV-seronegative. Sequencing input: PBMCs. The CDR3 here is CASSKAGGFRGIGALHF. In DNA form, the CDR3 reads TGTGCCAGTAGTAAGGCAGGGGGCTTCAGGGGAATTGGGGCCCTCCACTTT.